Below, 21 T cell receptor beta chains from the same sample are listed, as sequenced in a study of shared clonotypes between healthy human individuals. CD45RO negativity and positive selection for CCR7 defined naive CD8 cells, a population that excluded terminally differentiated effector memory CD45RA+ cells. The data were produced by immunoSEQ multiplex PCR, yet TCRdb's version contains in-frame clones alone and is incomplete. The sample holds about 2.2 million clones, 93% seen once. Sequenced sample: naive CD8+ T cells from PBMCs. The receptors were sampled from a young man in good health. Some clones in this sample may be carry-over from other donors' samples.

With regard to this clone: The identical CDR3 is also encoded by other nucleotide sequences in the sample. The chain uses TRBV7-9 and TRBJ2-1; 10 nucleotides agree with TRBD2. The CDR3 runs to 15 residues. Germline-derived CDR1 and CDR2 are SEHNR and FQNEAQ (reference sequence). Germline trimming cut 2 bases from V and 6 bases from J; bases unmatched to any gene: 4. CDR3 loop: CASSLRLAGGNEQFF. CDR3 DNA: TGTGCCAGCAGCTTAAGACTAGCGGGTGGCAATGAGCAGTTCTTC.

This rearrangement joins TRBV14 to TRBJ2-7; tentative D call: TRBD2 (5 bases). V was cut by 5 bases and J by 4 bases, with 18 bases left in between. This CDR3 has 15 residues. From germline, CDR1 is SGHDN and CDR2 FVKESK. Written as DNA, the CDR3 is TGTGCCAGCAGCATCGGGGAGTCCGGGTGGTACGAGCAGTACTTC. It is translated as CASSIGESGWYEQYF.

This chain links TRBV7-8 with TRBJ2-1; a possible D gene is TRBD2 (5 bases). V gave up 0 bases and J gave up 12 bases, with 15 bases separating them. The CDR3 is 14 amino acids. The V gene's germline CDR1 is SGHVS and CDR2 FQNEAQ. The CDR3 protein is CASSLAPVASGQFF. DNA for the CDR3: TGTGCCAGCAGCTTAGCCCCCGTGGCCAGCGGGCAGTTCTTC.

The V call is TRBV5-1, the J call TRBJ2-1, with D maybe TRBD2 (5 bases). Trimming cost V 4 bases and J 11 bases, with 10 bases left between them. CDR1 and CDR2 from the germline V gene are SGHRS and YFSETQ. The CDR3 has 11 amino acids. The CDR3 sequence is CASSNRTQQFF. CDR3 sequence (DNA): TGCGCCAGCAGCAACCGGACTCAGCAGTTCTTC.

The V call is TRBV7-2, the J call TRBJ2-7; the match to TRBD2 covers 7 bases. The CDR3 runs 16 residues. The V segment lost 5 bases and the J segment 4 bases; nucleotides outside the gene matches: 14. Germline CDR1 reads SGHTA; CDR2 reads FQGNSA. CDR3 nucleotides: TGTGCCAGCAGCCCGCGACCCGGGCAGCGGGATTACGAGCAGTACTTC. Amino acid sequence: CASSPRPGQRDYEQYF.

The V call is TRBV19, the J call TRBJ1-2; D unclear. The V gene lost 5 bases and the J gene lost 3 bases, with 19 bases spanning the gap. Germline V gene lookup returns CDR1 LNHDA and CDR2 SQIVND (reference sequence). CDR3 length: 16 amino acids. The CDR3 DNA follows: TGTGCCAGTAGTCCCGGGTTGGGGTCCCTCTACTATGGCTACACCTTC. Protein product: CASSPGLGSLYYGYTF.

This clone was seen only once. The chain employs TRBV7-9 and TRBJ2-7, with D perhaps assigned TRBD1 or TRBD2 (6 bases each). This CDR3 contains 14 residues. Germline V gene lookup returns CDR1 SEHNR and CDR2 FQNEAQ (reference sequence). V lost 4 bases, J lost 2 bases, and 12 bases lay in between. CDR3 in amino acids: CASSWRDKTYEQYF. The CDR3 DNA reads TGTGCCAGCAGCTGGAGGGACAAGACCTACGAGCAGTACTTC.

On this clone itself: The sample contains more than one DNA sequence encoding this CDR3. V usage is TRBV27 and J usage is TRBJ2-7, with 7 bases aligning to TRBD2. The germline V gene has CDR1 MNHEY and CDR2 SMNVEV (reference sequence). The CDR3 is 15 residues long. With 0 bases clipped from V and 2 bases from J, the junction kept 4 bases outside the gene matches. CDR3 nucleotides: TGTGCCAGCAGTTTATCGCGCGGGAGTGCCTACGAGCAGTACTTC. Its translation is CASSLSRGSAYEQYF.

The rearrangement links TRBV5-1 to TRBJ2-2; D gene ambiguous. CDR1 SGHRS and CDR2 YFSETQ come from the germline V gene. The V end was cut by 0 bases, the J end by 6 bases, with 9 bases between. The CDR3 covers 14 residues. CDR3 DNA sequence: TGCGCCAGCAGCTTGGAACCCATAGCCGGGGAGCTGTTTTTT. The encoded protein is CASSLEPIAGELFF.

The chain joins TRBV4-1 to TRBJ2-1; 10 bases are a match to TRBD2. Germline CDR1 is MGHRA and CDR2 is YSYEKL. CDR3 length: 14 amino acids. V lost 2 bases and J lost 8; bases outside the gene matches: 3. This CDR3 is CASSQSGRADEQFF. The CDR3 region has the DNA TGCGCCAGCAGCCAAAGCGGGAGGGCCGATGAGCAGTTCTTC.

The CDR3 loop is CASSEFDSGRQETQYF. DNA of the CDR3: TGTGCCAGCAGTGAATTCGACTCAGGGAGGCAAGAGACCCAGTACTTC. V gene TRBV25-1 combines with J gene TRBJ2-5, with a weak D call TRBD2 (6 bases). V gave up 1 base and J gave up 2 bases, with 14 bases separating them. The germline CDR1 and CDR2 sequences are MGHDK and SYGVNS. This CDR3 is built from 16 residues.

The V call is TRBV4-2, the J call TRBJ2-1, with a weak D call TRBD2 (5 bases). The CDR3 sequence is 17 residues long. Trimming took 0 bases from V and 0 from J, leaving 12 bases between them. CDR1 LGHNA and CDR2 YNFKEQ come from the germline V gene. The CDR3 region has the DNA TGTGCCAGCAGCCAAGACCAGCGGATCCTCTCCTACAATGAGCAGTTCTTC. This gives the protein CASSQDQRILSYNEQFF.

The chain joins TRBV15 to TRBJ2-5; TRBD2 might be the D (6 bases). This CDR3 spans 14 amino acids. V was shortened by 8 bases and J by 2 bases, with 15 bases between the two germline ends. Germline CDR1 is LNHNV and CDR2 is YYDKDF (reference sequence). CDR3 amino acids: CATRGSGGQETQYF. The DNA for the CDR3 is TGTGCCACCCGCGGCTCCGGGGGACAAGAGACCCAGTACTTC.

CDR3 DNA: TGTGCCAGCAGTTACGGGTGGGGGGATCCGAGTCAAAATTTCTTT. Amino acid sequence: CASSYGWGDPSQNFF. The chain couples TRBV6-6 to TRBJ1-1; TRBD1 might be the D (5 bases). Trimming cost V 2 bases and J 13 bases, with 23 bases left between them. This CDR3 region has 15 residues. Germline lookup yields CDR1 MNHNY and CDR2 SVGAGI (reference sequence).

This chain connects TRBV29-1 to TRBJ2-3; 7 nucleotides agree with TRBD1. CDR1 SQVTM and CDR2 ANQGSEA come from the germline V gene. CDR3 length: 14 amino acids. Unmatched junction bases numbered 7, after V lost 7 bases and J lost 0 bases. This CDR3 is CSADWDSSTDTQYF. CDR3 DNA sequence: TGCAGCGCCGACTGGGACAGTAGCACAGATACGCAGTATTTT.

The rearrangement uses TRBV2 and TRBJ1-2; 10 nucleotides match TRBD1. This CDR3 region has 16 residues. The germline gives CDR1 SNHLY, CDR2 FYNNEI. With V trimmed by 0 bases and J by 5 bases, 6 bases remained unmatched. CDR3 DNA sequence: TGTGCCAGCAGTGAAGCTTCGACAGGGGGCTCGTATGGCTACACCTTC. Translation gives CASSEASTGGSYGYTF. The whole variable domain, remainder taken from reference TRBV2 and TRBJ1-2, is EPEVTQTPSHQVTQMGQEVILRCVPISNHLYFYWYRQILGQKVEFLVSFYNNEISEKSEIFDDQFSVERPDGSNFTLKIRSTKLEDSAMYFCASSEASTGGSYGYTFGSGTRLTVV.

The chain links TRBV5-1 to TRBJ2-5, with TRBD1 matching 10 bases. This CDR3 contains 16 residues. V trimming: 4 bases; J trimming: 5 bases; junction bases outside the gene matches: 11. The V gene's germline CDR1 is SGHRS and CDR2 YFSETQ. CDR3 region: CASSQTGTGVMETQYF. The CDR3, as DNA: TGCGCCAGCAGCCAGACTGGGACAGGGGTTATGGAGACCCAGTACTTC.

The rearrangement uses TRBV7-8 and TRBJ2-3; D ambiguous. Between the trimmed V and J ends, which lost 4 bases and 3 bases, there was a span of 8 bases. Looked up from germline, CDR1 is SGHVS and CDR2 is FQNEAQ. CDR3 length: 13 residues. The CDR3 loop reads CASSSSRTDTQYF. The CDR3 DNA reads as TGTGCCAGCAGCTCATCCCGGACAGATACGCAGTATTTT.

This chain joins TRBV11-3 and TRBJ2-1; D not resolved. Trimming removed 3 bases from V and 0 bases from J, with 9 bases in between. CDR1 and CDR2 from the germline V gene are SGHNT and YENEEA. The CDR3 extends over 15 amino acids. The CDR3: CASSFQGSSYNEQFF. The CDR3 DNA reads TGTGCCAGCAGCTTTCAAGGTAGCTCCTACAATGAGCAGTTCTTC. The whole variable domain, remainder taken from reference TRBV11-3 and TRBJ2-1, is EAGVVQSPRYKIIEKKQPVAFWCNPISGHNTLYWYLQNLGQGPELLIRYENEEAVDDSQLPKDRFSAERLKGVDSTLKIQPAELGDSAVYLCASSFQGSSYNEQFFGPGTRLTVL.

This chain joins TRBV6-1 and TRBJ1-1; 7 bases are a match to TRBD1. There are 15 residues in the CDR3. Germline assignment: CDR1 MNHNS and CDR2 SASEGT. V lost 4 bases to trimming and J lost 5 bases; unmatched junction nucleotides: 10. Written as DNA, the CDR3 is TGTGCCAGCAGTGCTTACAGGGGCGCGAGTACTGAAGCTTTCTTT. Translation gives CASSAYRGASTEAFF.

The rearrangement links TRBV6-5 to TRBJ2-1; TRBD1 might be the D (5 bases). The CDR3 sequence is 15 residues long. The germline gives CDR1 MNHEY, CDR2 SVGAGI. V lost 8 bases to trimming and J lost 6 bases, with 20 bases between them. The CDR3 DNA sequence: TGTGCCAGCGGACAATATGGGGCAAAATTCAATGAGCAGTTCTTC. Translated: CASGQYGAKFNEQFF.